These T cell receptor beta chains were read from a single sample in a study of identifying expanded T cells in peripheral blood. Profiling relied on immunoSEQ multiplex PCR, and the TCRdb table lists in-frame clones only, not all of them. The sample holds over 90,000 clones, nearly 90% seen once. The sample consisted of blood. These receptor sequences come from a person aged 18-69 years in good health. CDR3s include the opening cysteine and the closing phenylalanine or tryptophan. The D gene is left open where the match is weak. Clone size is stated in some rows and not others, as once, few, many or a class when expanded.

V gene	J gene	clone size	CDR3 length	D gene	CDR3 protein	CDR3 DNA
TRBV5-1	TRBJ1-2	-	16	-	CASSLELQVGGYGYTF	TGCGCCAGCAGCTTGGAACTACAGGTGGGGGGCTATGGCTACACCTTC
TRBV4-3	TRBJ2-2	once	16	-	CASSQQGYRNTGELFF	TGCGCCAGCAGCCAACAGGGATACAGGAACACCGGGGAGCTGTTTTTT
TRBV13	TRBJ1-4	-	15	-	CASGRGGLTNEKLFF	TGTGCCAGCGGCCGGGGTGGGCTAACTAATGAAAAACTGTTTTTT
TRBV6-6	TRBJ2-7	-	13	-	CASSYYLTGTAYF	TGTGCCAGCAGTTACTACCTTACAGGGACGGCGTACTTC
TRBV5-1	TRBJ2-2	-	16	-	CASSFGGAVGTGELFF	TGCGCCAGCAGCTTTGGGGGAGCGGTGGGAACCGGGGAGCTGTTTTTT
TRBV11-2	TRBJ2-1	-	16	-	CASSSFVVTTYNEQFF	TGTGCCAGCAGCTCATTCGTGGTAACAACTTACAATGAGCAGTTCTTC
TRBV5-1	TRBJ2-5	-	13	-	CASSLGNRETQYF	TGCGCCAGCAGCTTGGGAAACCGAGAGACCCAGTACTTC
TRBV5-1	TRBJ2-1	-	14	TRBD2	CASSLEAGEDEQFF	TGCGCCAGCAGCTTGGAAGCGGGAGAGGATGAGCAGTTCTTC
TRBV6-4	TRBJ1-3	-	17	TRBD1	CASRESDRGFSGNTIYF	TGTGCCAGCAGGGAATCAGACAGGGGATTCTCTGGAAACACCATATATTTT
TRBV4-1	TRBJ2-3	-	15	TRBD2	CASSPGLARTDTQYF	TGCGCCAGCAGCCCTGGACTAGCCCGCACAGATACGCAGTATTTT
TRBV6-6	TRBJ1-5	once	15	-	CASRSPGTKDQPQHF	TGTGCCAGCAGGTCCCCCGGGACAAAAGATCAGCCCCAGCATTTT
TRBV10-2	TRBJ2-1	-	15	TRBD2	CASSASGRGYNEQFF	TGCGCCAGCAGCGCAAGCGGGAGGGGTTACAATGAGCAGTTCTTC
TRBV11-2	TRBJ2-7	-	12	-	CASSLADYEQYF	TGTGCCAGCAGCTTAGCCGACTACGAGCAGTACTTC
TRBV6-6	TRBJ1-2	-	14	-	CASSNYQISYGYTF	TGTGCCAGCAGTAACTACCAAATCTCCTATGGCTACACCTTC
TRBV19	TRBJ2-7	-	13	TRBD2	CASRASGSYEQYF	TGTGCCAGCCGGGCTAGCGGGAGCTACGAGCAGTACTTC
TRBV11-3	TRBJ2-3	-	17	-	CASSLDLRRGGENTQYF	TGTGCCAGCAGCTTAGATCTAAGAAGGGGGGGAGAGAATACGCAGTATTTT
TRBV19	TRBJ2-3	once	19	TRBD2	CASSTNIAGGHLSTDTQYF	TGTGCCAGTAGTACGAACATAGCGGGAGGGCACCTTAGCACAGATACGCAGTATTTT
TRBV4-1	TRBJ2-2	-	16	TRBD2	CASSQDWTSGRRELFF	TGCGCCAGCAGCCAAGATTGGACTAGCGGGAGGCGGGAGCTGTTTTTT
TRBV7-2	TRBJ1-3	-	15	-	CASSLVDSAGNTIYF	TGTGCCAGCAGCTTAGTTGACTCGGCTGGAAACACCATATATTTT
TRBV18	TRBJ1-2	-	13	-	CASSPPWGGGYTF	TGTGCCAGCTCACCACCGTGGGGGGGAGGCTACACCTTC
TRBV18	TRBJ1-1	-	15	-	CASSPPIDRNTEAFF	TGTGCCAGCTCACCACCGATTGACAGGAACACTGAAGCTTTCTTT
TRBV5-5	TRBJ1-2	once	14	-	CASSQGGQYYGYTF	TGTGCCAGCAGCCAAGGAGGACAGTACTATGGCTACACCTTC
TRBV5-4	TRBJ1-5	-	16	-	CASSSPLTGNNQPQHF	TGTGCCAGCAGCTCCCCTCTTACAGGGAACAATCAGCCCCAGCATTTT
TRBV25-1	TRBJ1-6	-	14	-	CASSESSVFSPLHF	TGTGCCAGCAGTGAGTCAAGTGTATTTTCACCCCTCCACTTT
TRBV27	TRBJ1-1	-	15	-	CASSSLQGLNTEAFF	TGTGCCAGCAGTTCACTTCAGGGGTTGAACACTGAAGCTTTCTTT
TRBV9	TRBJ1-2	-	14	-	CASSAEGSAYGYTF	TGTGCCAGCAGCGCCGAGGGGTCAGCCTATGGCTACACCTTC
TRBV9	TRBJ1-3	once	16	-	CASSSPAGSIGNTIYF	TGTGCCAGCTCGTCTCCGGCAGGATCGATCGGAAACACCATATATTTT
TRBV9	TRBJ1-2	-	16	-	CASGDRRLRNNYGYTF	TGTGCCAGCGGAGATCGACGACTACGGAATAACTATGGCTACACCTTC
TRBV19	TRBJ1-2	-	15	-	CASSGAGAGGDGYTF	TGTGCCAGTAGTGGGGCAGGGGCTGGAGGCGATGGCTACACCTTC
TRBV5-1	TRBJ1-4	-	14	TRBD1	CASSLRTGFEKLFF	TGCGCCAGCAGCTTAAGGACAGGGTTCGAAAAACTGTTTTTT
TRBV9	TRBJ1-5	-	15	-	CASSVGTAGNQPQHF	TGTGCCAGCAGCGTCGGGACGGCGGGCAATCAGCCCCAGCATTTT
TRBV5-4	TRBJ1-4	-	15	-	CASSLEGRVDEKLFF	TGTGCCAGCAGCTTAGAGGGGCGTGTGGATGAAAAACTGTTTTTT
TRBV15	TRBJ2-2	-	14	TRBD2	CAIREGGNTGELFF	TGTGCCATCCGGGAGGGGGGGAACACCGGGGAGCTGTTTTTT
TRBV5-1	TRBJ2-1	-	19	TRBD2	CASSMESLLAGGLYNEQFF	TGCGCCAGCAGCATGGAGTCCCTCCTAGCGGGGGGGCTTTACAATGAGCAGTTCTTC
TRBV4-1	TRBJ1-2	-	15	-	CASSQAAGERYGYTF	TGCGCCAGCAGCCAAGCGGCAGGGGAACGGTATGGCTACACCTTC
TRBV7-2	TRBJ2-7	-	12	-	CASSFTGYEQYF	TGTGCCAGCAGCTTTACGGGTTACGAGCAGTACTTC
TRBV2	TRBJ1-5	-	14	TRBD1	CASSQTGGGQPQHF	TGTGCCAGCAGTCAAACAGGGGGCGGGCAGCCCCAGCATTTT
TRBV9	TRBJ1-2	-	13	-	CASSRAANYGYTF	TGTGCCAGCAGCAGAGCGGCTAACTATGGCTACACCTTC
TRBV2	TRBJ1-5	-	14	-	CASSDGTGAQPQHF	TGTGCCAGCAGTGATGGAACCGGGGCGCAGCCCCAGCATTTT
TRBV23-1	TRBJ1-2	-	16	-	CASSQSSGDSDYGYTF	TGCGCCAGCAGTCAATCAAGCGGAGACAGTGACTATGGCTACACCTTC
TRBV4-1	TRBJ1-2	once	17	TRBD1	CASSHVRNRGLRYGYTF	TGCGCCAGCAGCCATGTCAGAAACAGGGGGCTCAGGTATGGCTACACCTTC
TRBV19	TRBJ2-2	-	15	-	CASSSQGFNTGELFF	TGTGCCAGTAGCTCCCAGGGGTTCAACACCGGGGAGCTGTTTTTT
TRBV7-2	TRBJ2-1	few	15	TRBD2	CASSSGGGSYNEQFF	TGTGCCAGCAGTTCGGGGGGAGGGTCCTACAATGAGCAGTTCTTC
TRBV18	TRBJ1-4	few	15	-	CASSPTGKRLEKLFF	TGTGCCAGCTCACCGACAGGAAAACGTCTTGAAAAACTGTTTTTT
TRBV6-4	TRBJ2-7	-	14	-	CASSYSQGLYEQYF	TGTGCCAGCAGTTACTCACAGGGACTGTACGAGCAGTACTTC
TRBV9	TRBJ2-7	-	14	TRBD1	CASSVEVGGPEQYF	TGTGCCAGCAGCGTAGAAGTAGGGGGCCCCGAGCAGTACTTC
TRBV5-4	TRBJ2-5	-	15	TRBD2	CASSSGLAGMETQYF	TGTGCCAGCAGCTCCGGACTAGCGGGGATGGAGACCCAGTACTTC
TRBV25-1	TRBJ2-1	-	14	TRBD1	CASSVGQGATEQFF	TGTGCCAGCAGTGTAGGACAGGGGGCAACTGAGCAGTTCTTC
TRBV21-1	TRBJ1-2	-	13	-	CASTFGPPYGYTF	TGTGCCAGCACCTTCGGGCCTCCGTATGGCTACACCTTC
TRBV6-1	TRBJ2-6	-	17	-	CASSARQARSGANVLTF	TGTGCCAGCAGTGCTCGACAGGCCCGGAGTGGGGCCAACGTCCTGACTTTC
TRBV2	TRBJ2-7	-	16	TRBD1	CASILTPGQGFGEQYF	TGTGCCAGCATCCTTACCCCGGGACAGGGGTTTGGCGAGCAGTACTTC
TRBV14	TRBJ1-1	-	17	-	CASSQGRLGVTNTEAFF	TGTGCCAGCAGCCAAGGACGGCTCGGGGTGACGAACACTGAAGCTTTCTTT
TRBV20-1	TRBJ2-7	-	11	-	CSAFRAPRQYF	TGCAGTGCTTTTAGGGCCCCTCGGCAGTACTTC